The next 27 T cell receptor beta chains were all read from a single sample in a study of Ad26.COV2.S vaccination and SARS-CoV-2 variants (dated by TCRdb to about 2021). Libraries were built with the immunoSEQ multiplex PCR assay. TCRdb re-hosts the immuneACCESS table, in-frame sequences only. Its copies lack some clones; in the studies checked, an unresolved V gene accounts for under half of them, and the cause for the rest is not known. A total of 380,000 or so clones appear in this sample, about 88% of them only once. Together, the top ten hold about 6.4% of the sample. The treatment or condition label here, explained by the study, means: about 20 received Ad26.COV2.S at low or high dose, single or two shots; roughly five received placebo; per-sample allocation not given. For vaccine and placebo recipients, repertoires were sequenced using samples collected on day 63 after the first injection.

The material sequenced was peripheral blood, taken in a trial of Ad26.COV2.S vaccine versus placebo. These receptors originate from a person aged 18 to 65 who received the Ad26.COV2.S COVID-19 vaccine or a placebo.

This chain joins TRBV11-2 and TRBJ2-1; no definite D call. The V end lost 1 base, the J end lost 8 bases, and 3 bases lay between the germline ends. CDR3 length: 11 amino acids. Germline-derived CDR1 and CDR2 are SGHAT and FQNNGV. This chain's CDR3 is CASSLAYEQFF. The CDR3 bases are TGTGCCAGCAGCTTAGCGTATGAGCAGTTCTTC.

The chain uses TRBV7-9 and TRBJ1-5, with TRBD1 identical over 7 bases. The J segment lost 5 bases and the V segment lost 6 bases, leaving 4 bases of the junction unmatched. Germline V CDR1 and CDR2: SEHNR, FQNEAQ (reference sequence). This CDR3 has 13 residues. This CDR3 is CASSSTGDQPQHF. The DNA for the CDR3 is TGTGCCAGCAGTTCTACAGGGGATCAGCCCCAGCATTTT.

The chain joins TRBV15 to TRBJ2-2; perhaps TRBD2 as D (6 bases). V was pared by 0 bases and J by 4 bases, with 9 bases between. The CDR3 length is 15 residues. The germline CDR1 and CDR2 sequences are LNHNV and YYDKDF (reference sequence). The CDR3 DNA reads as TGTGCCACCAGCAGAGACCGGGGAGGCACCGGGGAGCTGTTTTTT. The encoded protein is CATSRDRGGTGELFF.

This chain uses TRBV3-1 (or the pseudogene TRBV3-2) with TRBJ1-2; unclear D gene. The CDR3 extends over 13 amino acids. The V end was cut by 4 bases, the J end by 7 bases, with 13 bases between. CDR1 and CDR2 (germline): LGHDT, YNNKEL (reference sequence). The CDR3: CASSPFGPRGYTF. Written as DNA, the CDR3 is TGTGCCAGCAGCCCCTTTGGCCCCCGTGGCTACACCTTC.

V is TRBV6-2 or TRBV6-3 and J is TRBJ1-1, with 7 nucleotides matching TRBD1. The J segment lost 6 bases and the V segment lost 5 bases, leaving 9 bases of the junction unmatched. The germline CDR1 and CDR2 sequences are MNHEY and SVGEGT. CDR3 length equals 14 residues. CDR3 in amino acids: CASSGHTGTAEAFF. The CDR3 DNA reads TGTGCCAGCAGTGGGCATACCGGGACAGCTGAAGCTTTCTTT.

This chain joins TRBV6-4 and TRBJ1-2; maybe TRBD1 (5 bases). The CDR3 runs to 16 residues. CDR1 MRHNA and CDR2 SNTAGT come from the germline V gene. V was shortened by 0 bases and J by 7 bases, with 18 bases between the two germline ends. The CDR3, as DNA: TGTGCCAGCAGTGACTCCCAATCGGGACTCGTCGGTGGCTACACCTTC. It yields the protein CASSDSQSGLVGGYTF.

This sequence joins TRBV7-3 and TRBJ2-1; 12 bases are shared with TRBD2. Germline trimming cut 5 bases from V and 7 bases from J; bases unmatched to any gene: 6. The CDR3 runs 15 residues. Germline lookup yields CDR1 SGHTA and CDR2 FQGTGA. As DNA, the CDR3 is TGTGCCAGCAGCAACCGACTAGCGGGAGTTAATGAGCAGTTCTTC. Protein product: CASSNRLAGVNEQFF.

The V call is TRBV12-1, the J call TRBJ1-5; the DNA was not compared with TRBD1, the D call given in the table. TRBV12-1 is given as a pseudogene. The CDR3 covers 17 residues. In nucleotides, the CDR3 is TGTGCCAGCAGCTTTGATCGGACAGTGTATAGCAATCAGCCCCAGCATTTT. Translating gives CASSFDRTVYSNQPQHF.

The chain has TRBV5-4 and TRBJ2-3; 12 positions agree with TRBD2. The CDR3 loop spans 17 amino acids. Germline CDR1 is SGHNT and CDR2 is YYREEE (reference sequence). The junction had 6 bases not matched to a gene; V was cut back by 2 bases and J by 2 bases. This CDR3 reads CASSLLGLAGLTDTQYF. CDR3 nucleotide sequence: TGTGCCAGCAGCTTACTTGGACTAGCGGGGCTCACAGATACGCAGTATTTT.

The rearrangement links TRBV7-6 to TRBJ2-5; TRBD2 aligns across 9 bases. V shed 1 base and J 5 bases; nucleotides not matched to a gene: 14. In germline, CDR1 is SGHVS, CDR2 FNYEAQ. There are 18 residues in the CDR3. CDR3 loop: CASSLVNGASGMGETQYF. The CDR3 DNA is TGTGCCAGCAGCTTAGTAAACGGGGCTAGCGGGATGGGGGAGACCCAGTACTTC.

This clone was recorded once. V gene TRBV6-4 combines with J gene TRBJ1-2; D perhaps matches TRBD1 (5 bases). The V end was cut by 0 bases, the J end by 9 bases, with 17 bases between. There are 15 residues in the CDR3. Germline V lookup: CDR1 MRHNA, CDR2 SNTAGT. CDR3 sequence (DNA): TGTGCCAGCAGTGACTCGAGTCGGGACCTTGGAAGCTACACCTTC. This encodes CASSDSSRDLGSYTF.

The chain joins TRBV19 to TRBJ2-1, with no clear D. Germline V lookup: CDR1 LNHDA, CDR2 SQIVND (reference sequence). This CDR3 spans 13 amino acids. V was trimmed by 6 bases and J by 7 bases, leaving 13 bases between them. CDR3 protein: CASRTREANEQFF. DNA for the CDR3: TGTGCCAGTAGGACCCGTGAAGCTAATGAGCAGTTCTTC.

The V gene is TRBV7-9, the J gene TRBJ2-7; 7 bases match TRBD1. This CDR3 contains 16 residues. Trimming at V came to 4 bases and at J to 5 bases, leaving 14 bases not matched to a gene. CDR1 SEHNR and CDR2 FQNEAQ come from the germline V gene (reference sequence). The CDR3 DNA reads TGTGCCAGCAGCTCCCCCCCCCGGACAGGAACTAACGAGCAGTACTTC. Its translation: CASSSPPRTGTNEQYF.

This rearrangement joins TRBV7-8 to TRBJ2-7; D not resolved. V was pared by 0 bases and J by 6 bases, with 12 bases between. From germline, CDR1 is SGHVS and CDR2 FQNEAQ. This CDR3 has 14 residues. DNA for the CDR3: TGTGCCAGCAGCTTAGCGGGCCCGGCCGGCGAGCAGTACTTC. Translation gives CASSLAGPAGEQYF.

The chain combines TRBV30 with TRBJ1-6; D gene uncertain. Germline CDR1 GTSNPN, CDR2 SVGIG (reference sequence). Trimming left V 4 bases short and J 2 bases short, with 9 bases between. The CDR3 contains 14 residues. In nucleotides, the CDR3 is TGTGCCTGGAATACCGGGCCCTATAATTCACCCCTCCACTTT. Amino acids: CAWNTGPYNSPLHF.

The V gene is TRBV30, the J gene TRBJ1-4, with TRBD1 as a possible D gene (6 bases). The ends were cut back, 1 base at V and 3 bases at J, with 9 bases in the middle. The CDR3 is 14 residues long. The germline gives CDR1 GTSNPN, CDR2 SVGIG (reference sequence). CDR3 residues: CAWSEGQPNEKLFF. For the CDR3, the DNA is TGTGCCTGGAGTGAAGGACAGCCTAATGAAAAACTGTTTTTT.

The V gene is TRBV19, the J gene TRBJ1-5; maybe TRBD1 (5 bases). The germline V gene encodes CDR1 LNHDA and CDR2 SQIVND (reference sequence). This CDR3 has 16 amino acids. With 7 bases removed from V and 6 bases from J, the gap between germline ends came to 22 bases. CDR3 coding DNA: TGTGCCAGTATGCTATCCCAAAGGGGTAACGGTCAGCCCCAGCATTTT. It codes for CASMLSQRGNGQPQHF.

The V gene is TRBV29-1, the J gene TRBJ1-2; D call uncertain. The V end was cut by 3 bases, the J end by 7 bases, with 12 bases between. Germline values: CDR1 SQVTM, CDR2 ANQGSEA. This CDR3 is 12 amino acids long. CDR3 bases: TGCAGCGTTGAGGCCAGACATCTTGGCTACACCTTC. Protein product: CSVEARHLGYTF.

In DNA form, the CDR3 reads TGTGCCAGCAGCTTGACAGGCCCTACTAACTATGGCTACACCTTC. Translation gives CASSLTGPTNYGYTF. The rearrangement links TRBV7-9 to TRBJ1-2, with a weak D call TRBD1 (6 bases). CDR3 size: 15 residues. V was pared by 3 bases and J by 0 bases, with 11 bases between. Germline V gives CDR1 SEHNR, CDR2 FQNEAQ (reference sequence).

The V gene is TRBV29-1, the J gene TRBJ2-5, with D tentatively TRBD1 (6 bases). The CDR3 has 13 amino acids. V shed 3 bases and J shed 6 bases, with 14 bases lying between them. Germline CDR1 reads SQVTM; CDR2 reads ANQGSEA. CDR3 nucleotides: TGCAGCGTTGATACAGGGTTTATTCAGACCCAGTACTTC. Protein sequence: CSVDTGFIQTQYF.

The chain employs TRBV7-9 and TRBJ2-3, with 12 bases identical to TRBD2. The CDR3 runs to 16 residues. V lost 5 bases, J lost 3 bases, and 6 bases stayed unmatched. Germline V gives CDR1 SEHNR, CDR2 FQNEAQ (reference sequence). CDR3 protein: CASSPGLAGGTDTQYF. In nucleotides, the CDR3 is TGTGCCAGCAGCCCGGGACTAGCGGGCGGAACAGATACGCAGTATTTT.

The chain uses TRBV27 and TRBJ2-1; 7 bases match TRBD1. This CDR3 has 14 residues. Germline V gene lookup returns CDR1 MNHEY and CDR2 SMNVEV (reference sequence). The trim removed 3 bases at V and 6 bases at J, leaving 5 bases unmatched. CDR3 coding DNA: TGTGCCAGCAGTTTCTCGGGACAGTTCAATGAGCAGTTCTTC. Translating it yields CASSFSGQFNEQFF.

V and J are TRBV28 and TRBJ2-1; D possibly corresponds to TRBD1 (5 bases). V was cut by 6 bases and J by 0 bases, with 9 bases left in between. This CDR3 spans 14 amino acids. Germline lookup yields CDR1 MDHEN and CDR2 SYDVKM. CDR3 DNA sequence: TGTGCCAGCAGCCTCAGGGTCTCCTACAATGAGCAGTTCTTC. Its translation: CASSLRVSYNEQFF.

CDR3 DNA: TGTGCCAGTAGTGCCCGGGACCGAGACATCGAGACCCAGTACTTC. Residues: CASSARDRDIETQYF. The chain carries TRBV19 and TRBJ2-5; D possibly uses TRBD1 or TRBD2 (5 bases each). In germline, CDR1 is LNHDA, CDR2 SQIVND (reference sequence). Deletions cut 5 bases from V and 5 bases from J, with 18 bases between. The CDR3 runs 15 residues.

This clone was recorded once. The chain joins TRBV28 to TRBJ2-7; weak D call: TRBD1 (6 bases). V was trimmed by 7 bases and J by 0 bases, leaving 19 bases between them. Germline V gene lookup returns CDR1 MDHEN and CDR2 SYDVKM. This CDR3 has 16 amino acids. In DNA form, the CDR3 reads TGTGCCAGCACCCCCTACAGGGAATTATACTCCTACGAGCAGTACTTC. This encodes CASTPYRELYSYEQYF. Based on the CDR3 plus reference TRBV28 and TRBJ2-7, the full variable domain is DVKVTQSSRYLVKRTGEKVFLECVQDMDHENMFWYRQDPGLGLRLIYFSYDVKMKEKGDIPEGYSVSREKKERFSLILESASTNQTSMYLCASTPYRELYSYEQYFGPGTRLTVT.

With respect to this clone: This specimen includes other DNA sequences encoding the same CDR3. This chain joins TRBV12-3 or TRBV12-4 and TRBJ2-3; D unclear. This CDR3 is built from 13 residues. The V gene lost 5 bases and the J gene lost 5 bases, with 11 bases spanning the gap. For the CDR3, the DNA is TGTGCCAGCAGTCCCCGACAACGAGATACGCAGTATTTT. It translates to CASSPRQRDTQYF.

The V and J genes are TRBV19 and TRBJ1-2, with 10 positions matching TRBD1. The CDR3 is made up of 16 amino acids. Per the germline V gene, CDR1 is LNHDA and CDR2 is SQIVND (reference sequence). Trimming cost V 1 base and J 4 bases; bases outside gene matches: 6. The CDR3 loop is CASSIAGQGQLYGYTF. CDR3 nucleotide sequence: TGTGCCAGTAGTATAGCGGGACAGGGGCAGCTCTATGGCTACACCTTC.